This T cell receptor (beta chain) derives from a study of T cell repertoires in cytomegalovirus infection. Study details: Indications of both CMV infection and matching HLA type were provided by public TCR beta signatures.

TCRdb re-derived calls from the reads in MiXCR, one entry per CDR3 protein. This table holds around 740,000 distinct CDR3 sequences, roughly a third found once. General observations from the study: Using cumulative public TCR beta family frequency, the authors identified those who carried CMV together with the relevant HLA. The response measured ex vivo was dominated by TCR beta clonotypes (HLA-C-restricted and CMV-specific).

This clonotype turned up a few times. Its antigen is unidentified. The CDR3 is 14 amino acids. Germline CDR1 and CDR2: DFQATT and SNEGSKA (reference sequence). With 0 bases clipped from V and 2 bases from J, the junction kept 2 bases outside the gene matches. The sample comprised PBMCs. The chain uses TRBV20-1 and TRBJ1-2; TRBD1 agrees at 8 bases. The sequence was collected from a human donor in good health (CMV status not recorded). Some clones in this sample may be carry-over from other donors' samples. The CDR3 coding sequence is TGCAGTGCTAGAGATAACAGGGGGAACTATGGCTACACCTTC. Translating it yields CSARDNRGNYGYTF.